The rows below give T cell receptor beta chains drawn from one sample of a study of identical twins. MiXCR, applied by TCRdb to the 5' RACE reads, yields one record per CDR3 protein. Among approximately 500,000 distinct CDR3 sequences listed, around 24% were seen once. Separately, the same data were catalogued under a study of T cells expressing NK-cell markers.

The sequenced sample consisted of CD4+ T cells sorted from blood. These receptors were collected from a woman younger than 35 in good health. The CDR3 runs from the conserved cysteine through the conserved F or W. The D gene is left open where the match is weak. Only some rows state a clone size, as once, few, many or a class for expanded clones.

>TRBD1|NA|TRBJ1-2|TRBV5-1
CASSLSLKRDRVLYGYTF
TGCGCCAGCAGCCTTTCCCTTAAGAGGGACAGGGTTTTGTATGGCTACACCTTC
>NA|NA|TRBJ2-7|TRBV3-1
CASSQQGSSEQYF
TGTGCCAGCAGCCAACAGGGTAGCTCCGAGCAGTACTTC
>NA|NA|TRBJ2-7|TRBV6-2/TRBV6-3
CASSTDPRTALLEQYF
TGTGCCAGCAGTACGGACCCGAGGACAGCCCTACTCGAGCAGTACTTC
>NA|few|TRBJ1-1|TRBV20-1
CSAREGGPRTEAFF
TGCAGTGCTAGAGAGGGGGGACCTCGGACTGAAGCTTTCTTT
>NA|few|TRBJ2-1|TRBV20-1
CSALGSWDGGGNKRSDEQFF
TGCAGTGCTCTAGGGAGCTGGGACGGAGGGGGAAACAAGAGGTCCGATGAGCAGTTCTTC
>NA|NA|TRBJ1-5|TRBV2
CASKLQGGQPQHF
TGTGCCAGCAAATTACAGGGAGGTCAGCCCCAGCATTTT
>NA|NA|TRBJ1-2|TRBV5-6
CASSRPRGYGYTF
TGTGCCAGCAGCAGACCGCGAGGCTATGGCTACACCTTC
>NA|NA|TRBJ2-3|TRBV5-1
CASSLASPADTQYF
TGCGCCAGCAGCTTGGCCAGTCCGGCAGATACGCAGTATTTT
>NA|few|TRBJ1-1|TRBV12-3/TRBV12-4
CAAGVGNTEAFF
TGTGCCGCTGGGGTTGGGAACACTGAAGCTTTCTTT
>NA|NA|TRBJ2-1|TRBV20-1
CSARELVFGEQFF
TGCAGTGCTAGAGAGCTAGTCTTCGGTGAGCAGTTCTTC
>TRBD2|NA|TRBJ2-3|TRBV2
CASSPAGTPDTQYF
TGTGCCAGCAGCCCAGCGGGGACGCCAGATACGCAGTATTTT
>TRBD2|NA|TRBJ2-4|TRBV9
CASSGGPAKNIQYF
TGTGCCTCCAGCGGGGGGCCAGCCAAAAACATTCAGTACTTC
>TRBD1|NA|TRBJ2-3|TRBV20-1
CSARQFLRQGNPTDTQYF
TGCAGTGCTAGACAATTTTTACGACAGGGGAACCCCACAGATACGCAGTATTTT
>TRBD2|few|TRBJ2-7|TRBV28
CASSSTGTSGRSYEQYF
TGTGCCAGCAGTTCGACAGGGACTAGCGGGAGATCCTACGAGCAGTACTTC
>NA|NA|TRBJ2-5|TRBV12-3/TRBV12-4
CASSVNQLETQYF
TGTGCCAGCAGTGTCAATCAGTTGGAGACCCAGTACTTC
>NA|few|TRBJ1-1|TRBV5-1
CASRQGTVHDVEAFF
TGCGCCAGCCGCCAGGGTACCGTCCATGACGTTGAAGCTTTCTTT
>NA|NA|TRBJ2-7|TRBV2
CASSVETHYEQYF
TGTGCCAGCAGTGTGGAAACGCACTACGAGCAGTACTTC
>NA|few|TRBJ2-2|TRBV3-1
CASSQRGGDGELFF
TGTGCCAGCAGCCAAAGGGGGGGGGACGGGGAGCTGTTTTTT
>NA|NA|TRBJ1-4|TRBV5-1
CASSLRDKEKLFF
TGCGCCAGCAGCCTGCGGGACAAAGAAAAACTGTTTTTT
>TRBD1|few|TRBJ2-1|TRBV3-1
CASSPGQGDNEQFF
TGTGCCAGCAGCCCGGGACAGGGGGACAATGAGCAGTTCTTC
>NA|few|TRBJ2-2|TRBV12-3/TRBV12-4
CASRRLAGELFF
TGTGCCAGCAGGCGACTAGCCGGGGAGCTGTTTTTT
>NA|NA|TRBJ2-3|TRBV20-1
CSASSEDTQYF
TGCAGTGCTAGCTCTGAGGATACGCAGTATTTT
>TRBD1|few|TRBJ2-1|TRBV20-1
CSASKGAAYNEQFF
TGCAGTGCTAGTAAGGGGGCTGCCTACAATGAGCAGTTCTTC
>TRBD2|NA|TRBJ2-3|TRBV15
CATSRVSSGGAYTQYF
TGTGCCACCAGCAGAGTGTCCAGCGGGGGGGCATATACGCAGTATTTT
>NA|NA|TRBJ2-2|TRBV6-1
CASSPTGDTGELFF
TGTGCCAGCAGTCCGACGGGGGACACCGGGGAGCTGTTTTTT
>TRBD1|few|TRBJ1-4|TRBV11-2
CASSRQQGLDEKLFF
TGTGCCAGCAGCAGACAACAGGGGCTGGATGAAAAACTGTTTTTT
>TRBD2|few|TRBJ2-1|TRBV7-2
CASSLRTSGGYEQFF
TGTGCCAGCAGCCTCCGGACTAGCGGGGGCTATGAGCAGTTCTTC
>NA|few|TRBJ2-1|TRBV2
CASSEIPHNEQFF
TGTGCCAGCAGTGAGATCCCTCACAATGAGCAGTTCTTC
>TRBD2|few|TRBJ2-1|TRBV12-3/TRBV12-4
CASSSSGYYNEQFF
TGTGCCAGCAGCTCTAGCGGGTACTACAATGAGCAGTTCTTC
>TRBD1|once|TRBJ1-5|TRBV6-5
CASSYWDRTRPQHF
TGTGCCAGCAGTTATTGGGACAGAACAAGGCCCCAGCATTTT
>TRBD2|NA|TRBJ2-4|TRBV4-2
CASSQSSGAGEDIQYF
TGTGCCAGCAGCCAATCCTCCGGCGCGGGAGAGGACATTCAGTACTTC
>TRBD1|NA|TRBJ2-7|TRBV5-6
CASSLAGGSYEQSF
TGTGCCAGCAGCTTGGCAGGGGGCTCGTACGAGCAGTCCTTC
>TRBD1|few|TRBJ1-5|TRBV7-2
CASSFGGQGWQPQHF
TGTGCCAGCAGCTTCGGTGGACAGGGCTGGCAGCCCCAGCATTTT
>NA|few|TRBJ1-1|TRBV5-1
CASSLLGGPEAFF
TGCGCCAGCAGCTTGTTGGGGGGTCCTGAAGCTTTCTTT
>TRBD1|NA|TRBJ2-1|TRBV3-1
CASSQVSDRVGQFF
TGTGCCAGCAGCCAAGTCTCGGACAGGGTCGGGCAATTCTTC
>NA|few|TRBJ1-4|TRBV12-3/TRBV12-4
CASSLYSMEKLFF
TGTGCCAGCAGTTTGTACAGTATGGAAAAACTGTTTTTT
>NA|NA|TRBJ2-3|TRBV9
CASSPRQPSTDTQYF
TGTGCCAGCAGCCCCCGACAGCCTAGCACAGATACGCAGTATTTT
>TRBD2|few|TRBJ2-2|TRBV12-3/TRBV12-4
CASSQIAGGRTGELFF
TGTGCCAGCAGCCAGATAGCGGGGGGCCGCACCGGGGAGCTGTTTTTT
>TRBD1|NA|TRBJ2-1|TRBV5-1
CASSFRDSNDNEQFF
TGCGCCAGCAGCTTCCGGGACAGCAACGACAATGAGCAGTTCTTC
>TRBD1|NA|TRBJ2-2|TRBV6-2/TRBV6-3
CASRLPGQGTGELFF
TGTGCCAGCAGACTCCCGGGACAGGGGACCGGGGAGCTGTTTTTT
>TRBD1|many|TRBJ2-3|TRBV12-3/TRBV12-4
CASSLGDRGRTDTQYF
TGTGCCAGCAGTTTAGGAGACAGGGGGAGGACAGATACGCAGTATTTT
>NA|NA|TRBJ2-2|TRBV11-2
CASSRPQRAGELFF
TGTGCCAGCAGCCGACCCCAGCGGGCCGGGGAGCTGTTTTTT
>TRBD1|few|TRBJ1-1|TRBV20-1
CSARGQHHEAFF
TGCAGTGCTAGGGGACAGCATCATGAAGCTTTCTTT
>NA|few|TRBJ2-2|TRBV12-3/TRBV12-4
CASSLAGPTGELFF
TGTGCCAGCAGTTTAGCGGGACCAACCGGGGAGCTGTTTTTT
>TRBD1|NA|TRBJ2-2|TRBV5-5
CASTSGQAGTGELFF
TGTGCCAGCACCTCGGGACAGGCTGGTACCGGGGAGCTGTTTTTT
>TRBD2|once|TRBJ2-1|TRBV12-3/TRBV12-4
CASSLLAGGQFF
TGTGCCAGCAGTTTACTAGCGGGGGGGCAGTTCTTC
>TRBD2|few|TRBJ2-4|TRBV4-1
CASSQPGLTMGIAKNIQYF
TGCGCCAGCAGCCAACCGGGACTAACCATGGGGATAGCCAAAAACATTCAGTACTTC
>NA|few|TRBJ2-7|TRBV12-3/TRBV12-4
CASSLSGQISYEQYF
TGTGCCAGCAGTTTGTCCGGACAGATTAGCTACGAGCAGTACTTC